This T cell receptor beta chain was found in a study of T cells in localized non-small cell lung cancer. Study-wide results and caveats: Only one tumor region was sequenced, so heterogeneity remains possible. Uninvolved adjacent lung had higher T cell clonality than tumor and all other tissues. When the top 100 tumor clones were examined, a median approximately 62 of them also appeared in the adjacent lung, which was paired and uninvolved.

V lost 4 bases, J lost 5 bases, and 8 bases lay in between. The CDR3 runs 12 residues. Germline V gene lookup returns CDR1 SNHLY and CDR2 FYNNEI. Method: immunoSEQ multiplex PCR; TCRdb's copy keeps in-frame clones and lacks some. Seen here are roughly 38,000 clones, 86% observed once, and the top ten hold roughly 5.4%. This clone was counted a few times. No antigen is known for it. The chain couples TRBV2 to TRBJ1-1, with D unresolved. This clonotype was obtained from a male donor aged 60 or older with stage II lung adenocarcinoma. Source: peripheral blood mononuclear cells, taken before any cancer treatment. CDR3 bases: TGTGCCAGCAGTGGAAGGGTAACTGAAGCTTTCTTT. Residues: CASSGRVTEAFF. Based on the CDR3 plus reference TRBV2 and TRBJ1-1, the full variable domain is EPEVTQTPSHQVTQMGQEVILRCVPISNHLYFYWYRQILGQKVEFLVSFYNNEISEKSEIFDDQFSVERPDGSNFTLKIRSTKLEDSAMYFCASSGRVTEAFFGQGTRLTVV.